This T cell receptor beta chain was captured in a study of cytomegalovirus exposure and HLA in healthy donors. At the level of the study: Around 180 million T cells yielded some 100 million unique TCR beta sequences, as an earlier analysis found.

The germline CDR1 and CDR2 sequences are MNHEY and SVGAGI. The CDR3 is 15 residues long. The PCR made use of 60 Vbeta and 13 Jbeta primers. Generated by immunoSEQ multiplex PCR, the TCRdb table keeps only in-frame clones and is missing some. The profile shows under 150,000 clones, less than 10% of them singletons. Worth noting for this clone: One junction end disagrees with the germline gene, perhaps due to a read error.

Sequenced material: PBMCs. The rearrangement joins TRBV6-5 to TRBJ1-4; D not resolved. The receptor was isolated from a male donor in good health and CMV-seronegative. CDR3 residues: CAGSYERATNEKLFF. The CDR3 coding sequence is TGTGCCGGCAGTTACGAGAGAGCAACTAATGAAAAACTGTTTTTT.